A single sample is the source of the 3 T cell receptor beta chains below, sequenced in a study of CD8 T cells in ankylosing spondylitis. Each CDR3 protein gets one entry after TCRdb re-called the 5' RACE reads with MiXCR. The sample has 150,000 to 200,000 distinct CDR3 sequences; 11% are singletons. The sequencing input was blood, either unsorted or a sorted T cell fraction (not recorded which). Every receptor here comes from a male donor with ankylosing spondylitis or in good health (not recorded which).

This clonotype has a count of ten or more. The V gene is TRBV5-1, the J gene TRBJ2-1, with D hard to call. Between the trimmed V and J ends, which lost 0 bases and 0 bases, there was a span of 7 bases. CDR1 SGHRS and CDR2 YFSETQ come from the germline V gene. The CDR3 consists of 15 residues. The chain's CDR3 is CASSLEQASYNEQFF. CDR3 bases: TGCGCCAGCAGCTTGGAGCAGGCCTCCTACAATGAGCAGTTCTTC.

The chain joins TRBV25-1 to TRBJ2-1, with D unresolved. This CDR3 has 14 residues. Germline V CDR1 and CDR2: MGHDK, SYGVNS. The V end was cut by 3 bases, the J end by 6 bases, with 12 bases between. CDR3 loop: CASSDRGVSNEQFF. Written as DNA, the CDR3 is TGTGCCAGCAGTGACCGAGGTGTAAGCAATGAGCAGTTCTTC.

In its sample, this clonotype was seen many times. J is TRBJ1-1 and V is TRBV6-1; possibly TRBD1 for D (6 bases). Germline V gives CDR1 MNHNS, CDR2 SASEGT. The CDR3 has 16 residues. Trimming cost V 7 bases and J 2 bases, with 20 bases left between them. CDR3 DNA sequence: TGTGCCAGCACCGACGCCGGGGGCCGGGGTAACACTGAAGCTTTCTTT. This encodes CASTDAGGRGNTEAFF.